The source of this T cell receptor beta chain is a study of blood T cell repertoires in COVID-19. Study-wide context: Acute and convalescent COVID-19 samples came from the United States, Italy and Spain.

CDR3 size: 15 residues. Germline V gives CDR1 MGHRA, CDR2 YSYEKL. Trimming cost V 4 bases and J 4 bases; bases outside gene matches: 6. Method: immunoSEQ multiplex PCR; TCRdb's copy keeps in-frame clones and lacks some. The sample shows approximately 30,000 clones, about 85% of them seen only once. This TCR was sampled from a human donor in a cohort sampled during active COVID-19. The genes are TRBV4-1 and TRBJ1-2, with TRBD1 matching 10 bases. The sample consisted of peripheral blood. The CDR3 loop is CASSPERDRGYGYTF. The CDR3 region has the DNA TGCGCCAGCAGCCCTGAGCGGGACAGGGGCTATGGCTACACCTTC.